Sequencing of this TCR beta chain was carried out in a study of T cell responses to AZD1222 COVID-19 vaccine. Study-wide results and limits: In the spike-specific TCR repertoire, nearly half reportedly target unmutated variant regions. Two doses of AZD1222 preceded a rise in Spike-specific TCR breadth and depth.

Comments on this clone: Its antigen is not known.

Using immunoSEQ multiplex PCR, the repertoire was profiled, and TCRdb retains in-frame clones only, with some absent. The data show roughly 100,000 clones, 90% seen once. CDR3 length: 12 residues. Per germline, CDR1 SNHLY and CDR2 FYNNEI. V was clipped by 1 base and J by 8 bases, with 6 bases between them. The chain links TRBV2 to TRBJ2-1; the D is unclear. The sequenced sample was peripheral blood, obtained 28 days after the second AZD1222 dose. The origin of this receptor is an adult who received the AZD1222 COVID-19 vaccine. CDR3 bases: TGTGCCAGCAGTGAAGGGCTGGATGAGCAGTTCTTC. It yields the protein CASSEGLDEQFF.